Listed below are T cell receptor beta chains from one sample, sequenced in a study of T cells expressing NK-cell markers. TCRdb derives one entry per CDR3 protein from the 5' RACE reads, leaving out DNA. In total, the table holds about 540,000 distinct CDR3 sequences. Sequencing input: blood T cells: a sorted CD56 or NKG2C T cell subset, CD4+ or CD8+ T cells, or bulk PBMC T cells (not recorded which). The receptor set was obtained from a man younger than 35 in good health. Each CDR3 is given with its conserved first and last residue. The order of the fields is CDR3 protein, J gene, V gene.

CASAGLAGGPSQYF,TRBJ2-4,TRBV12-3/TRBV12-4
CSASQLIRTDTQYF,TRBJ2-3,TRBV20-1
CSVDSTVQGKAETQYF,TRBJ2-5,TRBV29-1
CSARVWGPGQGGTIYF,TRBJ1-3,TRBV20-1
CASSQSLAGHYEQYF,TRBJ2-7,TRBV4-3
CASSLNGQINYGYTF,TRBJ1-2,TRBV7-2
CASSYSGWGASYNSPLHF,TRBJ1-6,TRBV6-5
CASSQGTGMGEQFF,TRBJ2-1,TRBV4-3
CASSPTDRNAEAFF,TRBJ1-1,TRBV18
CSAIIMTGAALAGELFF,TRBJ2-2,TRBV20-1
CASSPGVGGLGLVGNEQFF,TRBJ2-1,TRBV5-1
CASSPRSSGELFF,TRBJ2-2,TRBV27
CSAPRAGKYNEQFF,TRBJ2-1,TRBV20-1
CASSQTSPPHEAFF,TRBJ1-1,TRBV4-2
CASSLEYNEQFF,TRBJ2-1,TRBV3-1
CASSLRGEQFF,TRBJ2-1,TRBV12-3/TRBV12-4
CASSHPSGREMGDTQYF,TRBJ2-3,TRBV4-1
CAWSDLPQETQYF,TRBJ2-5,TRBV30
CSARPPRGTANEKLFF,TRBJ1-4,TRBV20-1
CASSFSGNIQYF,TRBJ2-4,TRBV7-9
CSAGRRPDNEQFF,TRBJ2-1,TRBV20-1
CSGGGQGFYEQYF,TRBJ2-7,TRBV20-1
CASSHNREELGYTF,TRBJ1-2,TRBV7-2
CASNSRGESTDTQYF,TRBJ2-3,TRBV18
CASSLRMGTQYF,TRBJ2-3,TRBV7-6
CATSDSGVARTGELFF,TRBJ2-2,TRBV24-1
CATSRDLVIGGNQPQHF,TRBJ1-5,TRBV15
CASSEGLGAFEQFF,TRBJ2-1,TRBV5-1
CASSGSRDRVYEQYF,TRBJ2-7,TRBV6-2/TRBV6-3
CASRQGRMRRETDTQYF,TRBJ2-3,TRBV12-3/TRBV12-4
CASRTGVSEQYF,TRBJ2-7,TRBV2
CASSYNSPPAADTQYF,TRBJ2-3,TRBV6-5
CASSVGLSRDRGFLADYEQYF,TRBJ2-7,TRBV9
CASSDYRGRTYEQYF,TRBJ2-7,TRBV7-9
CASSQVQGATGELFF,TRBJ2-2,TRBV3-1
CASTPTSGRRNEQFF,TRBJ2-1,TRBV11-2
CSVETPGQGLDEQFF,TRBJ2-1,TRBV29-1
CASSFRQGITYEQYF,TRBJ2-7,TRBV7-2
CASRMTGLNEQFF,TRBJ2-1,TRBV19
CSVGRGGIQETQYF,TRBJ2-5,TRBV29-1
CAWSEGDSHQPQHF,TRBJ1-5,TRBV30
CASSPGLAGRRGYNEQFF,TRBJ2-1,TRBV21-1
CAAGTSTDTQYF,TRBJ2-3,TRBV12-3/TRBV12-4
CASSSQPLAGGTNEQFF,TRBJ2-1,TRBV5-5
CASSRLSSSGNTIYF,TRBJ1-3,TRBV18
CASSRGRQGPLETQYF,TRBJ2-5,TRBV12-3/TRBV12-4
CSVQPGTKKGTQYF,TRBJ2-5,TRBV29-1
CASSGSRGATYNEQFF,TRBJ2-1,TRBV25-1
CASNDRVILPRGEQYF,TRBJ2-7,TRBV2
CASSPWGAAYGYTF,TRBJ1-2,TRBV9
CASSTYYGYTF,TRBJ1-2,TRBV4-2
CASSGSDSPYGYTF,TRBJ1-2,TRBV12-3/TRBV12-4
CASKPTRGTSRWRPTYNEQFF,TRBJ2-1,TRBV27
CASSQIGTSLTDTQYF,TRBJ2-3,TRBV4-1
CASSHLAGVETQYF,TRBJ2-5,TRBV28
CASSSGGGGTEAFF,TRBJ1-1,TRBV5-1
CASSLASVNIQYF,TRBJ2-4,TRBV28